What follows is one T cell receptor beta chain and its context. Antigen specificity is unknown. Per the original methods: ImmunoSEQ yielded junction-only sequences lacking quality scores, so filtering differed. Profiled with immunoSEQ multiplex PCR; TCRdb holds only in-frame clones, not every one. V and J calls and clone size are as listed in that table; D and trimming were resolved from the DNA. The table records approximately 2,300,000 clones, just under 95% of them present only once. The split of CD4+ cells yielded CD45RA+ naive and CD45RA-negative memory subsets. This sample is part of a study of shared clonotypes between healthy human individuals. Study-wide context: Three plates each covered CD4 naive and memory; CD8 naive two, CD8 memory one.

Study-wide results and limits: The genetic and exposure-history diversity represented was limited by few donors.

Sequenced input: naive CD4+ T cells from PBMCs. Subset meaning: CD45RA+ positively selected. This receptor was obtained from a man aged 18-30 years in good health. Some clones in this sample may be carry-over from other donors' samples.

The CDR3: CASTQSGVLSNEQFF. The CDR3 region has the DNA TGTGCCAGCACCCAATCGGGGGTATTATCAAATGAGCAGTTCTTC. The V call is TRBV25-1, the J call TRBJ2-1, with a weak D call TRBD2 (6 bases). The length of the CDR3 is 15 residues. Germline CDR1 reads MGHDK; CDR2 reads SYGVNS. V shed 7 bases and J shed 7 bases, with 20 bases lying between them.